This T cell receptor beta chain was sequenced during a study of a mutant IDH1 vaccine in newly diagnosed glioma. Study-level information: Across weeks 1, 3, 5, 7, 11, 15, 19 and 23, patients received a vaccination each time, eight in all. Investigators started vaccination 4-6 weeks after radiotherapy alone, or with temozolomide cycles. Study results and limitations: Pseudoprogression seemingly bore no relation to changes in top peripheral T cell clonotypes.

Produced via immunoSEQ multiplex PCR; TCRdb's table is partial and in-frame only. The table has about 38,000 clones, 75% to 85% seen once. This CDR3 spans 13 amino acids. The V segment lost 5 bases and the J segment 8 bases; nucleotides outside the gene matches: 6. CDR1 is SSHAT, CDR2 FNYEAQ, per germline (reference sequence). Described time point: week 5, during vaccination. Topical imiquimod was applied with each vaccine dose, which held 300 ug of mutant IDH1 20-mer peptide. Concerning this clone itself: The antigen is not known.

This chain uses TRBV7-7 with TRBJ2-1, with 7 positions matching TRBD1. The specimen was PBMCs, collected from a glioma patient whose treatment included an IDH1 peptide vaccine. The receptor was derived from a man in his fifties with glioma. The CDR3: CASSLTGWDEQFF. CDR3 coding DNA: TGTGCCAGCAGCCTGACAGGGTGGGATGAGCAGTTCTTC.